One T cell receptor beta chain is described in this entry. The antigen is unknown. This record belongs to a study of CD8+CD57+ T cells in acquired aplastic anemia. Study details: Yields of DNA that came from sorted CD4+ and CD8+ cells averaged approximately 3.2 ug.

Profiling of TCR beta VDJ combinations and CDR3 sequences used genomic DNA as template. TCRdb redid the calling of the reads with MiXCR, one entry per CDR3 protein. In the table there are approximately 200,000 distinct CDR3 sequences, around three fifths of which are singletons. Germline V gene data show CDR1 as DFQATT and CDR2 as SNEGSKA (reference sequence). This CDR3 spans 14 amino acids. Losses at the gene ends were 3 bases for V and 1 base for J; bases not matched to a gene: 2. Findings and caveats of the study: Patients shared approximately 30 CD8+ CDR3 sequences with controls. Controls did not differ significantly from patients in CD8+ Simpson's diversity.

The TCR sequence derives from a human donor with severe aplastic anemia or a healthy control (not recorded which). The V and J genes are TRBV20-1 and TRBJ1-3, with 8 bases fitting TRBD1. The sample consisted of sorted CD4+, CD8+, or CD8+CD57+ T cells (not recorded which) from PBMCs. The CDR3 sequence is CSARDRVSGNTIYF. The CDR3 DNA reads TGCAGTGCTAGGGACAGGGTATCTGGAAACACCATATATTTT.